This T cell receptor (beta chain) was identified in a study of T-cell reconstitution after alpha-beta-depleted transplantation in children. Germline loops: CDR1 SGHDT, CDR2 YYEEEE. CDR3 length: 16 residues. With 5 bases clipped from V and 2 bases from J, the junction kept 11 bases outside the gene matches. This clonotype showed up just a few times. Its antigen remains unknown. Findings and limits, study-wide: Fresh T-cell production supplied most of the T-cell counts and diversity seen one year after transplant. Several hundred expanded graft clones reportedly were the source of alpha-beta T cells about two months after transplant. Surviving thymic progenitors and recipient T cells were the source of high TCRbeta diversity at day 60 in some patients.

Unique molecular identifiers were incorporated during preparation of the TCRbeta library. TCRdb reprocessed the PCR reads via MiXCR and lists one record per CDR3 protein. The data contain hundreds of thousands of distinct CDR3 sequences, roughly 16% of them singletons. The chain is built from TRBV5-6 and TRBJ2-3; 7 bases are a match to TRBD2. The sequence was collected from a male patient under 18 who had a stem cell transplant for acute lymphoblastic leukemia, so the T cells may come from the graft donor. The sequenced sample was PBMCs, mostly from graft donor cells, obtained 360 days after TCRalphabeta/CD19-depleted stem cell transplant. CDR3 bases: TGTGCCAGCAGGGGAGGGACTCTGGTATTCACAGATACGCAGTATTTT. It is translated as CASRGGTLVFTDTQYF. Drawing the rest from reference TRBV5-6 and TRBJ2-3, the complete variable domain is DAGVTQSPTHLIKTRGQQVTLRCSPKSGHDTVSWYQQALGQGPQFIFQYYEEEERQRGNFPDRFSGHQFPNYSSELNVNALLLGDSALYLCASRGGTLVFTDTQYFGPGTRLTVL.